The source of this TCR beta chain is a study of shared clonotypes between healthy human individuals. Assay: immunoSEQ multiplex PCR; the TCRdb copy retains only in-frame clones and omits some. In the table there are under 2.5 million clones, under 95% of which are singletons. This clone was found once. Its cognate antigen is unknown. Study-level results: Among the subsets, naive ones generally showed larger estimated richness than memory ones.

Donors included only healthy HIV-negative adults lacking recent acute infections or vaccinations. The CDR3 consists of 14 residues. J gave up 5 bases and V 7 bases, and 9 bases lay outside the gene matches. Germline assignment: CDR1 SNHLY and CDR2 FYNNEI. Sequenced sample: naive CD4+ T cells from PBMCs. Described subset: CD45RA+ positively selected. The receptor comes from a man between 18 and 29 years old in good health. Some clones in this sample may be carry-over from other donors' samples. The gene calls are TRBV2 and TRBJ2-3, with 7 bases that match TRBD1. This chain's CDR3 is CASTSGGAGDTQYF. The DNA for the CDR3 is TGTGCCAGCACTTCAGGGGGAGCCGGAGATACGCAGTATTTT. Supplemented by reference TRBV2 and TRBJ2-3, the full variable domain reads EPEVTQTPSHQVTQMGQEVILRCVPISNHLYFYWYRQILGQKVEFLVSFYNNEISEKSEIFDDQFSVERPDGSNFTLKIRSTKLEDSAMYFCASTSGGAGDTQYFGPGTRLTVL.